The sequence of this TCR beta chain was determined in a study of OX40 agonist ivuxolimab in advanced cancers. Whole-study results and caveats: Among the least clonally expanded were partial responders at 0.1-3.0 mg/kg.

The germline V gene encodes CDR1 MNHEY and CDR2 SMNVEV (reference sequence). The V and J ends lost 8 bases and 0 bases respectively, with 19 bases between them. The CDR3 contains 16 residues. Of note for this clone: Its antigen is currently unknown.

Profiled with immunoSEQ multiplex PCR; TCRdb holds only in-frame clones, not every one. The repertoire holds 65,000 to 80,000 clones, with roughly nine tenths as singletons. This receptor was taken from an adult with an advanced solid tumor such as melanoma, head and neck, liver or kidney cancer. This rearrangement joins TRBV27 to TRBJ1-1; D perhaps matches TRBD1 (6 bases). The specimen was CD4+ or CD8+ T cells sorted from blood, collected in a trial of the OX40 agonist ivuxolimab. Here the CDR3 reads CASPTPAGEMNTEAFF. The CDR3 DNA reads TGTGCCAGCCCTACCCCGGCAGGGGAGATGAACACTGAAGCTTTCTTT.